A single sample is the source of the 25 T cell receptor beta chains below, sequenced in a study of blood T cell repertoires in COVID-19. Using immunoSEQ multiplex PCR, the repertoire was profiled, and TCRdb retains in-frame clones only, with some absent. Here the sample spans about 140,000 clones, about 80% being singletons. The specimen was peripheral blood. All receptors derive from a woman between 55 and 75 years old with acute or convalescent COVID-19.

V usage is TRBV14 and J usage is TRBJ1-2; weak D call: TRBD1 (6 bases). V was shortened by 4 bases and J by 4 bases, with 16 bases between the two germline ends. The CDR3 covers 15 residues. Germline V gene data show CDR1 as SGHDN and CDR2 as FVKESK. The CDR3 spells CASSPIGGGAYGYTF. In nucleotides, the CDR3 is TGTGCCAGCAGCCCCATTGGGGGGGGCGCCTATGGCTACACCTTC. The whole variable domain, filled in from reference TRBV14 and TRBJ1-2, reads EAGVTQFPSHSVIEKGQTVTLRCDPISGHDNLYWYRRVMGKEIKFLLHFVKESKQDESGMPNNRFLAERTGGTYSTLKVQPAELEDSGVYFCASSPIGGGAYGYTFGSGTRLTVV.

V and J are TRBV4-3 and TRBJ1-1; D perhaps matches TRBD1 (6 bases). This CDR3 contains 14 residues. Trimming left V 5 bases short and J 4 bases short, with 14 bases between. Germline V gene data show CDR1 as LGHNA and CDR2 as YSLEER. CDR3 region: CASSAQGAPTEAFF. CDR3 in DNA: TGCGCCAGCAGCGCACAGGGAGCGCCCACTGAAGCTTTCTTT.

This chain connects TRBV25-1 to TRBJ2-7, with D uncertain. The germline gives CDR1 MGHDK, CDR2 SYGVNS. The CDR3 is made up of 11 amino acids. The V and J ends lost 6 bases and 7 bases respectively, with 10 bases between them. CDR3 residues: CASRKNREQYF. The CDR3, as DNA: TGTGCCAGCAGAAAAAACCGGGAGCAGTACTTC.

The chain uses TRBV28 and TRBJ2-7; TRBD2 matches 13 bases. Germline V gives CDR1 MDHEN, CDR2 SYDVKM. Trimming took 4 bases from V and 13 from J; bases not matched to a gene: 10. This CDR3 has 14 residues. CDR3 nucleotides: TGTGCCAGCAGTTCCTGGGGACTAGCGGGGACCGCCTACTTC. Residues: CASSSWGLAGTAYF.

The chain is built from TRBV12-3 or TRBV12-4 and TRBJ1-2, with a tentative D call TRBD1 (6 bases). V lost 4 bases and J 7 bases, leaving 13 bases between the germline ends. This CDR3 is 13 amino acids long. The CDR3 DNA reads TGTGCCAGCAGTTCAGTCCTAGGGGGTGGCTACACCTTC. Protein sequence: CASSSVLGGGYTF.

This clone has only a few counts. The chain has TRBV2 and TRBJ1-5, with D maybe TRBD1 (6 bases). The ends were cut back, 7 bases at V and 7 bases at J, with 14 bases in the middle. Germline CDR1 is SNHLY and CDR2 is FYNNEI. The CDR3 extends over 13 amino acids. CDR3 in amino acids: CASTGGGHQPQHF. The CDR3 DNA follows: TGTGCCAGCACTGGGGGGGGCCACCAGCCCCAGCATTTT.

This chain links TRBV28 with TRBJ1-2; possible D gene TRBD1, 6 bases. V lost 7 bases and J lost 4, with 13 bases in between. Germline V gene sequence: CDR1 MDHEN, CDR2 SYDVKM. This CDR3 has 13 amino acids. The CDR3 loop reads CASNIQGPYGYTF. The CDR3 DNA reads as TGTGCCAGCAATATACAGGGTCCCTATGGCTACACCTTC.

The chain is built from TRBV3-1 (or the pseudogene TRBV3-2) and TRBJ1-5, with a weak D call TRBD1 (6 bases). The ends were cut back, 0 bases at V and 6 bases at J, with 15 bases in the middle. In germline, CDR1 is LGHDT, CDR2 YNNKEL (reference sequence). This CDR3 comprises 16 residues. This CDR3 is CASSQDTGLAGQPQHF. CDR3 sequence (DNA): TGTGCCAGCAGCCAAGATACAGGGTTGGCTGGTCAGCCCCAGCATTTT.

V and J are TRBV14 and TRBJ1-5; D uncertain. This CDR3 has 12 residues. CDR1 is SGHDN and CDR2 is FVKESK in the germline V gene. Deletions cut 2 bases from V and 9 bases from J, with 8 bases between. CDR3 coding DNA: TGTGCCAGCAGCCAATCCGCGGGGCCCCAGCATTTT. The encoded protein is CASSQSAGPQHF. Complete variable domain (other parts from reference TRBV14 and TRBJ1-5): EAGVTQFPSHSVIEKGQTVTLRCDPISGHDNLYWYRRVMGKEIKFLLHFVKESKQDESGMPNNRFLAERTGGTYSTLKVQPAELEDSGVYFCASSQSAGPQHFGDGTRLSIL.

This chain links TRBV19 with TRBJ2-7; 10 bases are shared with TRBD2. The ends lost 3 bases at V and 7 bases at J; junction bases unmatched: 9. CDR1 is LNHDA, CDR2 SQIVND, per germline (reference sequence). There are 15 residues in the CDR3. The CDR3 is CASSMRAGGPEEQYF. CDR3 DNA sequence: TGTGCCAGTAGTATGCGAGCGGGAGGGCCGGAGGAGCAGTACTTC.

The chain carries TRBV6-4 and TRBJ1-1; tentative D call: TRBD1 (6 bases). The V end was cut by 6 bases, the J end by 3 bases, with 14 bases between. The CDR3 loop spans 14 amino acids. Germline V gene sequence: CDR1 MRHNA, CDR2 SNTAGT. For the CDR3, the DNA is TGTGCCAGCAGAAGGACAGCTGAATACACTGAAGCTTTCTTT. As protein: CASRRTAEYTEAFF.

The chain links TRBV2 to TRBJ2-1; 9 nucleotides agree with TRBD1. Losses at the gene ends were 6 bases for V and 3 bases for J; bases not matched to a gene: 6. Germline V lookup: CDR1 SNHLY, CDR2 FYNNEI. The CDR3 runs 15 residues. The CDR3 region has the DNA TGTGCCAGCAGACTGGGACAGGGAAACTACAATGAGCAGTTCTTC. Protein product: CASRLGQGNYNEQFF.

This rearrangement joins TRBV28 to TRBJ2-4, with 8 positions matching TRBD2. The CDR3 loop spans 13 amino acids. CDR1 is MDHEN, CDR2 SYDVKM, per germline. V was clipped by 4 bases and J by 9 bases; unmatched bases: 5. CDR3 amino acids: CASSYGGVAIQYF. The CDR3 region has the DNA TGTGCCAGCAGTTACGGGGGGGTTGCCATTCAGTACTTC. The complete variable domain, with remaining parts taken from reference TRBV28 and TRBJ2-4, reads DVKVTQSSRYLVKRTGEKVFLECVQDMDHENMFWYRQDPGLGLRLIYFSYDVKMKEKGDIPEGYSVSREKKERFSLILESASTNQTSMYLCASSYGGVAIQYFGAGTRLSVL.

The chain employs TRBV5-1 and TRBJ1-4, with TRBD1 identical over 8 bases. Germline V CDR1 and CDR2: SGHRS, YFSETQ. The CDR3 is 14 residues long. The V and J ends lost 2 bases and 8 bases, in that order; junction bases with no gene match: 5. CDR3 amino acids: CASSFGQGKEKLFF. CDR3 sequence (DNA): TGCGCCAGCAGCTTTGGACAGGGAAAAGAAAAACTGTTTTTT. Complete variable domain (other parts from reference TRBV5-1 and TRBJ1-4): KAGVTQTPRYLIKTRGQQVTLSCSPISGHRSVSWYQQTPGQGLQFLFEYFSETQRNKGNFPGRFSGRQFSNSRSEMNVSTLELGDSALYLCASSFGQGKEKLFFGSGTQLSVL.

CDR3 nucleotides: TGTGCCAGCAGCCTAGTCGGGGCAGGGGGTAACACTGAAGCTTTCTTT. Amino acids: CASSLVGAGGNTEAFF. The chain employs TRBV28 and TRBJ1-1; 7 bases align to TRBD1. Germline assignment: CDR1 MDHEN and CDR2 SYDVKM. The V and J ends lost 6 bases and 2 bases, in that order; junction bases with no gene match: 12. The CDR3 consists of 16 residues.

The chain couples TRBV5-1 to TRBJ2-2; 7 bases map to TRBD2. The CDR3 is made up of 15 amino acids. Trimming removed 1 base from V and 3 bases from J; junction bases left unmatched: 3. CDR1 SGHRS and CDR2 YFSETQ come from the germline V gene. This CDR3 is CASSLTGGDTGELFF. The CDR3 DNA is TGCGCCAGCAGCTTGACGGGAGGAGACACCGGGGAGCTGTTTTTT. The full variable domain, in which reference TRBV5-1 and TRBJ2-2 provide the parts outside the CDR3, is KAGVTQTPRYLIKTRGQQVTLSCSPISGHRSVSWYQQTPGQGLQFLFEYFSETQRNKGNFPGRFSGRQFSNSRSEMNVSTLELGDSALYLCASSLTGGDTGELFFGEGSRLTVL.

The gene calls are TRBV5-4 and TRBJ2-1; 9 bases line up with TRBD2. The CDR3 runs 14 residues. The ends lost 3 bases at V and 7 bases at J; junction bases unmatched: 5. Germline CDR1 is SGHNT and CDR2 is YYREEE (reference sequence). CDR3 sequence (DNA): TGTGCCAGCAGCTCCGGGACTAGCTGGAATGAGCAGTTCTTC. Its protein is CASSSGTSWNEQFF.

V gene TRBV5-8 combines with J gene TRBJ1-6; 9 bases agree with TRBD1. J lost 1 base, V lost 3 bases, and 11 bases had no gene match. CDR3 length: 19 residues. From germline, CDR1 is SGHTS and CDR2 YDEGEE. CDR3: CASSSDGTGSYSYNSPLHF. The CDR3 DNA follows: TGTGCCAGCAGCTCGGACGGGACAGGGTCTTATTCCTATAATTCACCCCTCCACTTT.

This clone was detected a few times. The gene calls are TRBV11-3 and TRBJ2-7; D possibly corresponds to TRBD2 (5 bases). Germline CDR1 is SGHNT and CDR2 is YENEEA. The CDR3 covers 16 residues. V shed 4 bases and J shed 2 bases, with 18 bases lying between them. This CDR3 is CASSSRVGGYPYEQYF. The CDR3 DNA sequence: TGTGCCAGCAGCTCCCGTGTAGGAGGTTACCCCTACGAGCAGTACTTC.

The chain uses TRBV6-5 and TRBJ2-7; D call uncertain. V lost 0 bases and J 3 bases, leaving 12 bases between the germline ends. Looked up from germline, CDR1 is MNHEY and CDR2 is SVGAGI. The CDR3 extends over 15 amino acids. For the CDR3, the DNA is TGTGCCAGCAGTTACTCGATGTCTTGGCACTACGAGCAGTACTTC. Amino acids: CASSYSMSWHYEQYF.

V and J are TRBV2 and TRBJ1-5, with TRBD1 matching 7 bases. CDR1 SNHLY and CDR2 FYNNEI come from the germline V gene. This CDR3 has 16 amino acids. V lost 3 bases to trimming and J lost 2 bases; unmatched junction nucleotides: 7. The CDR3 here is CASSDHRGGGNQPQHF. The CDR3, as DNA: TGTGCCAGCAGTGATCACAGGGGAGGAGGCAATCAGCCCCAGCATTTT.

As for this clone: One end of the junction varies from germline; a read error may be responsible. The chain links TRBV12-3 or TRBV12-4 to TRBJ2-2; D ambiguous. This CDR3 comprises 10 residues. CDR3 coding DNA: TGTGCCAGCTGGGCCGGAGAGCTGTTTTTT. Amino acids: CASWAGELFF.

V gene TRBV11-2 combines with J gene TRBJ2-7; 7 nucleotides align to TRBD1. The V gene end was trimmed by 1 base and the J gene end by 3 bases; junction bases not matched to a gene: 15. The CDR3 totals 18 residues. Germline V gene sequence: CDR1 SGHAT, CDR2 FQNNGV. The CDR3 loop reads CASSLVLSETGLYYEQYF. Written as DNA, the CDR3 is TGTGCCAGCAGCTTAGTCCTGTCCGAGACAGGGCTATACTACGAGCAGTACTTC.

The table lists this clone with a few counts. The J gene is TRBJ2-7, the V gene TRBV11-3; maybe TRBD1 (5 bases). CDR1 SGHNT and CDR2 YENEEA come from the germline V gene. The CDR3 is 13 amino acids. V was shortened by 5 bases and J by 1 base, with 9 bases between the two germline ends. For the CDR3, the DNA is TGTGCCAGCAGCCAAGGGGCATCCTACGAGCAGTACTTC. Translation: CASSQGASYEQYF.

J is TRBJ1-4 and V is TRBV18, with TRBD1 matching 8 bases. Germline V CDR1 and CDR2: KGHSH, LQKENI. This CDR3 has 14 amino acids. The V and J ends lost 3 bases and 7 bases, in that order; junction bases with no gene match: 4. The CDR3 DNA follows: TGTGCCAGCTCACCGGACAGGGCGGGTGAAAAACTGTTTTTT. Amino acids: CASSPDRAGEKLFF. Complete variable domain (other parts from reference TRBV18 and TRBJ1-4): NAGVMQNPRHLVRRRGQEARLRCSPMKGHSHVYWYRQLPEEGLKFMVYLQKENIIDESGMPKERFSAEFPKEGPSILRIQQVVRGDSAAYFCASSPDRAGEKLFFGSGTQLSVL.